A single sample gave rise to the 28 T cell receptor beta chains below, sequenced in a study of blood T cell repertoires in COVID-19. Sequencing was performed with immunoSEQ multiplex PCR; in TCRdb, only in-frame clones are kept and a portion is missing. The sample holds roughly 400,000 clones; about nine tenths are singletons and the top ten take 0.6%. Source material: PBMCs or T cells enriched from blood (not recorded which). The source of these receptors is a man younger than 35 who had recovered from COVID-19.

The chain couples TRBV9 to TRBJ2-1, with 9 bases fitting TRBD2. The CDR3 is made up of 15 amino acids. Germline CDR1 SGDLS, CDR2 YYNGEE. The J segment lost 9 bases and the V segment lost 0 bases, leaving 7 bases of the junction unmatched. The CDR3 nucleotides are TGTGCCAGCAGCGTAGGGAGCGGGGGGTTCGGTGAGCAGTTCTTC. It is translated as CASSVGSGGFGEQFF.

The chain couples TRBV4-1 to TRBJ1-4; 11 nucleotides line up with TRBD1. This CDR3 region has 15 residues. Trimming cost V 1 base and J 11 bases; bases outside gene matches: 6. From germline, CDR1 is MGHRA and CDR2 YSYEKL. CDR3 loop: CASSQGDRGTEKLFF. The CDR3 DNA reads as TGCGCCAGCAGCCAAGGGGACAGGGGGACGGAGAAACTGTTTTTT.

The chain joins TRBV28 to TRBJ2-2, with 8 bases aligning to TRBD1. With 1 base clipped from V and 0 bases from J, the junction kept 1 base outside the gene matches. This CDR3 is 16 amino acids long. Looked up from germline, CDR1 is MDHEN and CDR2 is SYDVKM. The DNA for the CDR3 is TGTGCCAGCAGTTTATCGGGACAGGCGAACACCGGGGAGCTGTTTTTT. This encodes CASSLSGQANTGELFF.

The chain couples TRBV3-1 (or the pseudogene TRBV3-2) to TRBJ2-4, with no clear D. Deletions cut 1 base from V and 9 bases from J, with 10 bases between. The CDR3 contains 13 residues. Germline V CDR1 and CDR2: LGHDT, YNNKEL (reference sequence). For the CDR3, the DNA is TGTGCCAGCAGCCAAGGCAGGAATAGCATTCAGTACTTC. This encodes CASSQGRNSIQYF.

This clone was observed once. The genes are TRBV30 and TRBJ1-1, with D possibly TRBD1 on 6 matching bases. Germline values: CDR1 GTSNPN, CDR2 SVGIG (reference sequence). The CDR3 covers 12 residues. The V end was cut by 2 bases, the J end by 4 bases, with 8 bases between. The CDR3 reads CAWSQGTTEAFF. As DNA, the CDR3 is TGTGCCTGGAGTCAGGGGACCACTGAAGCTTTCTTT.

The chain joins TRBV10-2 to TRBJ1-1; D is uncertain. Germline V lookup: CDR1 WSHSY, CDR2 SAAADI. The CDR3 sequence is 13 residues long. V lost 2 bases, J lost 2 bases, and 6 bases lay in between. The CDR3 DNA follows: TGCGCCAGCAGTGAGAGAGGAAACACTGAAGCTTTCTTT. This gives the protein CASSERGNTEAFF.

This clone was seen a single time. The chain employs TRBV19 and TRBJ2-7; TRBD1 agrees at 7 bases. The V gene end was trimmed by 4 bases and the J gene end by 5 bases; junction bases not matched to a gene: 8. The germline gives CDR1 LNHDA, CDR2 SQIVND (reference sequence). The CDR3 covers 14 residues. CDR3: CASSTGRQGDEQYF. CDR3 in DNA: TGTGCCAGTAGTACGGGCCGACAGGGAGACGAGCAGTACTTC.

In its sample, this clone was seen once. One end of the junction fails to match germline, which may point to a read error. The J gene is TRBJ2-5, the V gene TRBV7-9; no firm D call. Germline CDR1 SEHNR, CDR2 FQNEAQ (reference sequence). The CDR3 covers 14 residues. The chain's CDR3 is CASSLGVSREAQYF. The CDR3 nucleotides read TGTGCCAGCAGCTTAGGGGTCTCTAGAGAGGCCCAGTACTTC.

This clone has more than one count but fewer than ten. CDR3: CASRPRTAKRGNQPQHF. The CDR3 DNA sequence: TGTGCCAGCAGACCCCGGACAGCTAAGAGGGGCAATCAGCCCCAGCATTTT. The chain joins TRBV28 to TRBJ1-5, with a weak D call TRBD1 (6 bases). Germline V gene data show CDR1 as MDHEN and CDR2 as SYDVKM. This CDR3 has 17 amino acids. V lost 6 bases and J lost 2, with 20 bases in between.

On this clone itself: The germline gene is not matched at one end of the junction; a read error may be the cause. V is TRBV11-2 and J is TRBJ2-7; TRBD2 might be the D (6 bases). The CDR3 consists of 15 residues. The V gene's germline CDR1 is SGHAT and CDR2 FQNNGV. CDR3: CASSLGGGTNYEQYF. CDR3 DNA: TGTGCCAGCAGTTTAGGTGGGGGGACCAACTACGAGCAGTACTTC.

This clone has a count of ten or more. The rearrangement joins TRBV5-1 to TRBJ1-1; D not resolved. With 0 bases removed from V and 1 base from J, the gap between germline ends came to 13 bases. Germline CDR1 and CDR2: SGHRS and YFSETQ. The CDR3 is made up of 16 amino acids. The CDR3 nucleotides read TGCGCCAGCAGCTTGGATGGATTTTGGGCGAACACTGAAGCTTTCTTT. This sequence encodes CASSLDGFWANTEAFF.

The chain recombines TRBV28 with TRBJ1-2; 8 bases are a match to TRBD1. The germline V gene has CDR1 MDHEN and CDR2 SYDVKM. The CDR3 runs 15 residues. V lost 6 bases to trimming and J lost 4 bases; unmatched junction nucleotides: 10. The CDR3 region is CASRTLGQGFYGYTF. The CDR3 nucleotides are TGTGCCAGCAGAACCCTCGGACAGGGTTTCTATGGCTACACCTTC.

The CDR3 loop is CASSQESSYNSPLHF. CDR3 DNA: TGTGCCAGCAGCCAAGAGAGCTCCTATAATTCACCCCTCCACTTT. V usage is TRBV3-1 (or the pseudogene TRBV3-2) and J usage is TRBJ1-6; no clear D. Trimming removed 0 bases at V and 0 bases at J, with 3 bases between. The CDR3 length is 15 residues. Germline lookup yields CDR1 LGHDT and CDR2 YNNKEL (reference sequence).

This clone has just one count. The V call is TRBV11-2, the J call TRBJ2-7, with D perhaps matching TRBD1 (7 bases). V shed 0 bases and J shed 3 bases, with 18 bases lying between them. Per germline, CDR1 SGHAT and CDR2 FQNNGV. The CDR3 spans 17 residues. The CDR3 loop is CASSLDSGGQHFYEQYF. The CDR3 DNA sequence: TGTGCCAGCAGCTTAGATTCCGGGGGACAGCACTTCTACGAGCAGTACTTC.

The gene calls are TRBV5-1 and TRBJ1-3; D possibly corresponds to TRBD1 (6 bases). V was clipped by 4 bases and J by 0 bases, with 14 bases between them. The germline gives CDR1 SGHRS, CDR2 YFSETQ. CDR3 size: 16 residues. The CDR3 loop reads CASSLGAGYSGNTIYF. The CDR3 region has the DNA TGCGCCAGCAGCCTGGGGGCGGGATACTCTGGAAACACCATATATTTT.

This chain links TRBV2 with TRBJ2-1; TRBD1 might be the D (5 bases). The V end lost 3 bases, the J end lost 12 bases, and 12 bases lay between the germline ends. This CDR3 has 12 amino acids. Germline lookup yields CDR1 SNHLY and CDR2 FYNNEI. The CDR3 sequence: CASSDQGPGQFF. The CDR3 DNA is TGTGCCAGCAGTGACCAGGGCCCGGGGCAGTTCTTC.

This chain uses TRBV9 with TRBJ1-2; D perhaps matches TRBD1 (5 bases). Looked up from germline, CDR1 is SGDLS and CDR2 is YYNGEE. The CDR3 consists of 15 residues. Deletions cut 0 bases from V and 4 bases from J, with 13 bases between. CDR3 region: CASSVVPDSTYGYTF. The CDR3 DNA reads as TGTGCCAGCAGCGTAGTACCAGACAGCACCTATGGCTACACCTTC.

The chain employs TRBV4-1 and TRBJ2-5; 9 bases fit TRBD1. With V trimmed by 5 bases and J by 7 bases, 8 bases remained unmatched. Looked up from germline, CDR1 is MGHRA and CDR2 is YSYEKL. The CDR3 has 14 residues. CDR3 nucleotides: TGCGCCAGCAGCACAGGGGGCCTGGACGGGACCCAGTACTTC. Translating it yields CASSTGGLDGTQYF.

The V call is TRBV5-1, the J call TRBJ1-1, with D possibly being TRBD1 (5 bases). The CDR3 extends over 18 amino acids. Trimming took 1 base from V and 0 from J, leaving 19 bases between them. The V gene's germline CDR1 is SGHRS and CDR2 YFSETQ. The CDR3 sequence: CASSLPADRPLMNTEAFF. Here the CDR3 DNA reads TGCGCCAGCAGCTTGCCAGCAGACAGACCACTAATGAACACTGAAGCTTTCTTT.

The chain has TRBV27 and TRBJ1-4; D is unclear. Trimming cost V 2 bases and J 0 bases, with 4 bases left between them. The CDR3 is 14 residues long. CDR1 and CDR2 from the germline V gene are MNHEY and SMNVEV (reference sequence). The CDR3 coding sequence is TGTGCCAGCAGTTTAACAGCAACTAATGAAAAACTGTTTTTT. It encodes CASSLTATNEKLFF.

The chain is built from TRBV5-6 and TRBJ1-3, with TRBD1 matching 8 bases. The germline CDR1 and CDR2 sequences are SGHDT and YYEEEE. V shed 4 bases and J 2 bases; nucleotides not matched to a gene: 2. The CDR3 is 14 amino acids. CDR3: CASSLQGAGNTIYF. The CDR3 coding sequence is TGTGCCAGCAGCCTACAGGGGGCTGGAAACACCATATATTTT.

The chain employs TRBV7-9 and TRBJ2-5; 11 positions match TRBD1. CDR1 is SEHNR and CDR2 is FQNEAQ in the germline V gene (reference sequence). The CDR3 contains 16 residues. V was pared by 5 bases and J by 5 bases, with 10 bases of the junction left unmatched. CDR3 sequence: CASSAIGQGAVETQYF. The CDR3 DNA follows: TGTGCCAGCAGCGCCATAGGACAGGGGGCCGTGGAGACCCAGTACTTC.

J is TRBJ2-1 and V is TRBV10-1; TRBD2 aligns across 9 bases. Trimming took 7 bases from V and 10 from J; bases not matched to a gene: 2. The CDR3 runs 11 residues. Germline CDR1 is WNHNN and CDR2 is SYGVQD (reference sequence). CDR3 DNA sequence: TGCGCCAGCAAAGGACTAGCGGAGCAGTTCTTC. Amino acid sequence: CASKGLAEQFF.

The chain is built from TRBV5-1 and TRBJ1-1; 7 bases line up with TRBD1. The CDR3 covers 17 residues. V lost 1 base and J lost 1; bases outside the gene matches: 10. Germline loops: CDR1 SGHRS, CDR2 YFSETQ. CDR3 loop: CASSLITGAKGNTEAFF. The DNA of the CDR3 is TGCGCCAGCAGCTTGATTACAGGGGCCAAGGGGAACACTGAAGCTTTCTTT.

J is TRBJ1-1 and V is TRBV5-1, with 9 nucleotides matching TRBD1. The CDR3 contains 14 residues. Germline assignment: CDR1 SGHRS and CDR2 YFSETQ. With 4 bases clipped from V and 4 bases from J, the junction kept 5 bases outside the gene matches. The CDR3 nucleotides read TGCGCCAGCAGCCCGGGACAGGGTGGCACTGAAGCTTTCTTT. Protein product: CASSPGQGGTEAFF.

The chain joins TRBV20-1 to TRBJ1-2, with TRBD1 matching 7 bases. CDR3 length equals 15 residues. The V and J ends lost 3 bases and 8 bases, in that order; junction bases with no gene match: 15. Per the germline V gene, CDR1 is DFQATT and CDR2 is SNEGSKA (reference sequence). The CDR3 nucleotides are TGCAGTGCTAGTCTGGGCAGGGGGTTGTCGTACGGCTACACCTTC. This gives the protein CSASLGRGLSYGYTF.

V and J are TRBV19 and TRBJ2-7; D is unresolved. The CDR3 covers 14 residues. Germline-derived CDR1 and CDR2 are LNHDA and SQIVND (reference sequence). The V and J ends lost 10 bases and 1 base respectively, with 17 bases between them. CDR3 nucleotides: TGTGCCATCGCATCAGGTTTGCCATCCTACGAGCAGTACTTC. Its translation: CAIASGLPSYEQYF.

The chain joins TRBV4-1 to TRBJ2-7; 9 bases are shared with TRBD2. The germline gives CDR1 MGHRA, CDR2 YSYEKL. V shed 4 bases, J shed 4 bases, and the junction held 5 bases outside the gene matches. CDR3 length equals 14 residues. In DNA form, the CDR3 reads TGCGCCAGCAGCCCAGGACTAGCGAGTTACGAGCAGTACTTC. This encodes CASSPGLASYEQYF.